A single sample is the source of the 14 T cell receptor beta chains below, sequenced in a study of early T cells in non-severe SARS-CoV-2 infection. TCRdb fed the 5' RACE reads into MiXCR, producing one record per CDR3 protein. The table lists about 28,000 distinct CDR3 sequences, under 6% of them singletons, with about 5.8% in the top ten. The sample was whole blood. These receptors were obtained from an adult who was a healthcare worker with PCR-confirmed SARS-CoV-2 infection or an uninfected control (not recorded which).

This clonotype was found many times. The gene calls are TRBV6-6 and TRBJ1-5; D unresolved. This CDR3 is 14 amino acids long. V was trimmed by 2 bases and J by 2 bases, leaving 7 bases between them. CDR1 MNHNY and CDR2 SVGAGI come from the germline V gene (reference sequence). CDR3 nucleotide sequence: TGTGCCAGCAGTTACCCGGACGGCAATCAGCCCCAGCATTTT. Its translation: CASSYPDGNQPQHF.

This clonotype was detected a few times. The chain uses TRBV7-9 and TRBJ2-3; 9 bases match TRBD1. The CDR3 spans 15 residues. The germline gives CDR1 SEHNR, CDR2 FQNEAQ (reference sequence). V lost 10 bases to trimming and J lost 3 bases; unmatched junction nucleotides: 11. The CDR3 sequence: CATSIPGTGTDTQYF. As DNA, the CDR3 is TGTGCCACCTCCATTCCCGGGACAGGGACAGATACGCAGTATTTT.

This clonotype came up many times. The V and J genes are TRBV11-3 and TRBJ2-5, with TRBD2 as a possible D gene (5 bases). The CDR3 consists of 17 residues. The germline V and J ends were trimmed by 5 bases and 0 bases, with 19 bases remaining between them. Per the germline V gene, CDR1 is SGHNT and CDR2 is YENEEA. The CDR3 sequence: CASSRNAGFTYQETQYF. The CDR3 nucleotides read TGTGCCAGCAGCCGGAATGCGGGTTTCACGTACCAAGAGACCCAGTACTTC.

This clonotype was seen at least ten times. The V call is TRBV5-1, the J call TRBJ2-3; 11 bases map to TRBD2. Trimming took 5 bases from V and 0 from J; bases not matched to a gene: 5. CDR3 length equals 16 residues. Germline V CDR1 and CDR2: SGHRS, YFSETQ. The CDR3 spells CASSLASGGSTDTQYF. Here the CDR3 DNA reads TGCGCCAGCAGTTTAGCTAGCGGGGGGAGCACAGATACGCAGTATTTT.

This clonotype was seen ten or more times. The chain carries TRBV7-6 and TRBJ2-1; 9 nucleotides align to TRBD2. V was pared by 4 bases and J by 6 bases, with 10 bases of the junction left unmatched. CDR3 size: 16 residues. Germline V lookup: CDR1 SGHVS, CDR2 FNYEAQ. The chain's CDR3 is CASSSAAGGRLNEQFF. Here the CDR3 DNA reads TGTGCCAGCAGCTCGGCGGCGGGGGGGCGACTCAATGAGCAGTTCTTC.

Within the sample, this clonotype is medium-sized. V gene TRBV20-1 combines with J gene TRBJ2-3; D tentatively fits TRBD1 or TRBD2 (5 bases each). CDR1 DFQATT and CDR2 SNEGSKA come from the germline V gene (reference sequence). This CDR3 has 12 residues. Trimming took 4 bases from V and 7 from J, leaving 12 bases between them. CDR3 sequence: CSATPEGNTQYF. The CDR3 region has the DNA TGCAGTGCTACCCCAGAGGGGAATACGCAGTATTTT.

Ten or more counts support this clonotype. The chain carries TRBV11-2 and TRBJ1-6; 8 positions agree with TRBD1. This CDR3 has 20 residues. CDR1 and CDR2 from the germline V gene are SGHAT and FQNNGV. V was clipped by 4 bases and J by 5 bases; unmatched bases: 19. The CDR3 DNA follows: TGTGCCAGCAGCTCCGTCCGTCGGACAGGGCTAATTCGGGATAATTCACCCCTCCACTTT. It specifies CASSSVRRTGLIRDNSPLHF.

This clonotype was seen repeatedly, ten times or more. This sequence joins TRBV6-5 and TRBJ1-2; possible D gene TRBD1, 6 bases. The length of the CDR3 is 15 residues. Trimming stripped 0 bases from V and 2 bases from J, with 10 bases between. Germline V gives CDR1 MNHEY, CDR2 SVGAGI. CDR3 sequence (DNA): TGTGCCAGCAGTTACTCTAACAGGGTAAACTATGGCTACACCTTC. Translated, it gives CASSYSNRVNYGYTF.

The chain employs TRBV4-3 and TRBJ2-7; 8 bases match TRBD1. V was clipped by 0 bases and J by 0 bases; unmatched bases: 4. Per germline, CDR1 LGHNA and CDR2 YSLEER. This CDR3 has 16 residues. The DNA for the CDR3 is TGCGCCAGCAGCCAAGAGGACAGGGAAAGCTCCTACGAGCAGTACTTC. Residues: CASSQEDRESSYEQYF.

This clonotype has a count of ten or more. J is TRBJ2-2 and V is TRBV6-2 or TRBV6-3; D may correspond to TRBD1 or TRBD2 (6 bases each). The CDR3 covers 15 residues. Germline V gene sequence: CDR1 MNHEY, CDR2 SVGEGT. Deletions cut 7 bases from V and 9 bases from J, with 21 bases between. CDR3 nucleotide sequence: TGTGCCAGCACCTTAGGGGGGTCCGACCCCCGGGAGCTGTTTTTT. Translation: CASTLGGSDPRELFF.

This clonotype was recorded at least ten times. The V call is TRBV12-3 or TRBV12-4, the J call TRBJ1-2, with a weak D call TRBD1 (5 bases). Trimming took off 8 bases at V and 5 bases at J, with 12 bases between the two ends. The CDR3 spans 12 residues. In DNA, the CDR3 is TGTGCCAGCTTGAGGGGAGAGTATGGCTACACCTTC. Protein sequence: CASLRGEYGYTF.

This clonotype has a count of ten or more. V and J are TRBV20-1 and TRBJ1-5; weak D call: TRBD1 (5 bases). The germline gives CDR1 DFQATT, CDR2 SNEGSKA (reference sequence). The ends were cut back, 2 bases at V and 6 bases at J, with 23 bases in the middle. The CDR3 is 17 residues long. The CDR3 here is CSARYIGAGVFRQPQHF. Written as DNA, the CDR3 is TGCAGTGCTAGATATATAGGCGCGGGGGTCTTTCGTCAGCCCCAGCATTTT.

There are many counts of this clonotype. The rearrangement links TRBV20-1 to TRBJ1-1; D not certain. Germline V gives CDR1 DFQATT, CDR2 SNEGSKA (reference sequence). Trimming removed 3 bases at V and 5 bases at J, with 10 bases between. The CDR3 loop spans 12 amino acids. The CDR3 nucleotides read TGCAGTGCTAGCCGGGTGGGGACTGAAGCTTTCTTT. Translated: CSASRVGTEAFF.

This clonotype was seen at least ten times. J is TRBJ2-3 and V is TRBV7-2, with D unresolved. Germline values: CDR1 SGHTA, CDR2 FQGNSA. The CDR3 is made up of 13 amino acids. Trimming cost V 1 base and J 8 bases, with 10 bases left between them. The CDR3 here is CASSLVTSGTQYF. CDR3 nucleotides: TGTGCCAGCAGCTTAGTTACCTCGGGTACGCAGTATTTT.